These T cell receptor beta chains were read from a single sample in a study of cytomegalovirus exposure and HLA in healthy donors. Produced via immunoSEQ multiplex PCR; TCRdb's table is partial and in-frame only. This sample has 200,000 to 250,000 clones, with about 80% found just once. The material sequenced was PBMCs. The receptor source for this set is a man younger than 35 in good health and CMV-seronegative. The CDR3 runs from the conserved cysteine through the conserved F or W. Fields, in order: J gene, V gene, clone size, D gene, CDR3 DNA, CDR3 protein. D genes are given only for firm matches. The size of a clone is reported for some rows only, either as once, few or many, or as a class for expanded clones.

>TRBJ2-5|TRBV14|NA|TRBD2
TGTGCCAGCAGCCAAGGGAGGGGGACTAGTATCGGAGAGACCCAGTACTTC
CASSQGRGTSIGETQYF
>TRBJ2-1|TRBV19|NA|TRBD2
TGTGCCAGTAGCCTAGCGGGAGGCTCCTACAATGAGCAGTTCTTC
CASSLAGGSYNEQFF
>TRBJ1-2|TRBV6-5|many|NA
TGTGCCAGCAGTTACGGGGGGAACTATGGCTACACCTTC
CASSYGGNYGYTF
>TRBJ2-1|TRBV7-8|NA|NA
TGTGCCAGCAGCCTGCGGGGAGGGGGGGTTGGCCTGTTCTTC
CASSLRGGGVGLFF
>TRBJ2-4|TRBV7-9|NA|NA
TGTTCCAGCAGCCCACCTCGGAGCGAACTAGCCAAAAACATTCAGTACTTC
CSSSPPRSELAKNIQYF
>TRBJ1-1|TRBV4-3|NA|NA
TGCGCCAGCAGCCAAGACCCCTCGGGGAACACTGAAGCTTTCTTT
CASSQDPSGNTEAFF
>TRBJ1-1|TRBV19|once|TRBD1
TGTGCCAGTACAGGGGGCGCAGTGTCGGACACTGAAGCTTTCTTT
CASTGGAVSDTEAFF
>TRBJ1-2|TRBV30|NA|NA
TGTGCCTGGAATTTGGACAGTTTGGGCTACACCTTC
CAWNLDSLGYTF
>TRBJ1-5|TRBV6-1|NA|TRBD1
TGTGCCAGCACTAAGGACAGGGGATTAGGTCAGCCCCAGCATTTT
CASTKDRGLGQPQHF
>TRBJ1-6|TRBV7-2|NA|NA
TGTGCCAGCAGTTCAACTAGTACGCGCTCACCCCTCCACTTT
CASSSTSTRSPLHF
>TRBJ2-5|TRBV10-1|few|NA
TGCGCCAGCAGTGAGTTAGTGTTCTGGGAGACCCAGTACTTC
CASSELVFWETQYF
>TRBJ2-1|TRBV7-9|NA|TRBD1
TGTGCCAGCAGCCGGGACAGGGCGCCTTTGAGGGACAATGAGCAGTTCTTC
CASSRDRAPLRDNEQFF
>TRBJ1-5|TRBV2|NA|TRBD1
TGTGCCAGCGAAACCGGGACAGGAAGTTTCAATCAGCCCCAGCATTTT
CASETGTGSFNQPQHF
>TRBJ2-5|TRBV7-9|NA|NA
TGTGCCAGCAGCTCTCCGGGACTGCCAAAAGAAGAGACCCAGTACTTC
CASSSPGLPKEETQYF
>TRBJ1-1|TRBV6-1|NA|TRBD1
TGTGCCAGCAGTAGGACAGGGGGCGATTTAGTTGAAGCTTTCTTT
CASSRTGGDLVEAFF
>TRBJ2-7|TRBV28|once|TRBD2
TGTGCCAGCAGGACTAGCGGGACCTCCTCCTACGAGCAGTACTTC
CASRTSGTSSYEQYF
>TRBJ2-1|TRBV7-9|NA|NA
TGTGCCAGCAGCCCAATCCAGGGGCGCGATGAGCAGTTCTTC
CASSPIQGRDEQFF
>TRBJ1-6|TRBV5-6|NA|NA
TGTGCCAGCAGCTTGGCTCAGGGCAGGCCACCCCTCCACTTT
CASSLAQGRPPLHF
>TRBJ2-2|TRBV27|NA|TRBD2
TGTGCCAGCAGTTCCCCGCATAGCGGGGGGTCCACCGGGGAGCTGTTTTTT
CASSSPHSGGSTGELFF
>TRBJ1-2|TRBV5-1|NA|TRBD1
TGCGCCAGCAGCCTACTGACAGGGGGCGGCAATGGCTACACCTTC
CASSLLTGGGNGYTF
>TRBJ2-3|TRBV21-1|NA|NA
TGTGCCAGCAGCGGGGGACTGAGGACCGGAGATACGCAGTATTTT
CASSGGLRTGDTQYF
>TRBJ2-1|TRBV11-2|NA|TRBD2
TGTGCCAGCCAAGCTGACCTCGGGAGGAGCGGGTACAATGAGCAGTTCTTC
CASQADLGRSGYNEQFF
>TRBJ2-7|TRBV13|NA|TRBD1
TGTGCCAGCAGAGACAGGGTTAGGTCCTACGAGCAGTACTTC
CASRDRVRSYEQYF
>TRBJ1-5|TRBV2|NA|TRBD1
TGTGCCAGCAGTGAGAGCCGGGACAGGGGTAATCAGCCCCAGCATTTT
CASSESRDRGNQPQHF
>TRBJ2-1|TRBV6-5|NA|TRBD2
TGTGCCAGCAGCCTGACTAGCGAGACCTTAAATGAGCAGTTCTTC
CASSLTSETLNEQFF
>TRBJ1-5|TRBV11-3|NA|NA
TGTGCCAGCCTGCAGGGCGTCTATAGCAATCAGCCCCAGCATTTT
CASLQGVYSNQPQHF
>TRBJ2-2|TRBV30|NA|NA
TGTGCCTGGAGACCGGGGACGAACACCGGGGAGCTGTTTTTT
CAWRPGTNTGELFF
>TRBJ1-1|TRBV7-9|NA|TRBD1
TGTGCCAGCAGCCCGGGCAGGGGGGCTTTCTTT
CASSPGRGAFF
>TRBJ2-5|TRBV18|NA|TRBD1
TGTGCCAGCTCACCTCAGACAGGGGAGACCCAGTACTTC
CASSPQTGETQYF
>TRBJ2-5|TRBV11-2|NA|TRBD2
TGTGCCAGCAGCTTTTCTCCGGGACTAGTAGGGGAGACCCAGTACTTC
CASSFSPGLVGETQYF
>TRBJ2-5|TRBV7-8|few|TRBD2
TGTGCCAGCAGCTTATGGTTTGCGGGAGGAGTAGCGGGGTACCAAGAGACCCAGTACTTC
CASSLWFAGGVAGYQETQYF
>TRBJ1-2|TRBV19|NA|TRBD1
TGTGCCAGTAGTCCGGGACAGGGGATCTATGGCTACACCTTC
CASSPGQGIYGYTF
>TRBJ2-3|TRBV13|NA|NA
TGTGCCAGCAGCTTTTCTCGATCGAGGGCCGGGGATACGCAGTATTTT
CASSFSRSRAGDTQYF
>TRBJ1-1|TRBV19|once|NA
TGTGCCAGTAGGGGAACGACAGCGTCAACCGAAGCTTTCTTT
CASRGTTASTEAFF
>TRBJ2-2|TRBV6-4|NA|NA
TGTGCCAGCAGTGACGAAGGGGCAGCGAACACCGGGGAGCTGTTTTTT
CASSDEGAANTGELFF
>TRBJ2-3|TRBV19|NA|NA
TGTGCCAGTAGTACAACAACTAGGGCGGGGACAGATACGCAGTATTTT
CASSTTTRAGTDTQYF
>TRBJ2-3|TRBV6-5|NA|NA
TGTGCCAGCAGTCTGACAGTACTCACAGATACGCAGTATTTT
CASSLTVLTDTQYF
>TRBJ2-2|TRBV2|NA|TRBD2
TGTGCCAGCAGTGCCCGAACGAAGGTAGCGGGAGGGCCAAACACCGGGGAGCTGTTTTTT
CASSARTKVAGGPNTGELFF
>TRBJ2-2|TRBV7-2|NA|NA
TGTGCCAGCAGCACACAGGGGAACACCGGGGAGCTGTTTTTT
CASSTQGNTGELFF
>TRBJ2-1|TRBV10-3|NA|NA
TGTGCCATCAGTGACCGAGCAGGGGGGTCCTACAATGAGCAGTTCTTC
CAISDRAGGSYNEQFF
>TRBJ1-6|TRBV5-1|NA|NA
TGCGCCAGCAGCTTTAAAACAGGAAGGGGTTCACCCCTCCACTTT
CASSFKTGRGSPLHF
>TRBJ1-5|TRBV28|once|NA
TGTGCCAGCAGTTCCCCGCAGGGGCCGGGGCAGCCCCAGCATTTT
CASSSPQGPGQPQHF
>TRBJ2-5|TRBV6-5|NA|NA
TGTGCCAGCAGCGGAGGTCTGAAGCAAGAGACCCAGTACTTC
CASSGGLKQETQYF
>TRBJ2-1|TRBV27|NA|TRBD1
TGTGCCAGCAGTTTTCGGACAGGGCTTCCCTACAATGAGCAGTTCTTC
CASSFRTGLPYNEQFF
>TRBJ1-1|TRBV7-8|NA|NA
TGTGCCAGCAGCTTAGTCGGGGGGAACACTGAAGCTTTCTTT
CASSLVGGNTEAFF
>TRBJ2-1|TRBV6-1|NA|TRBD2
TGTGCCAGCGGCCTAGCGGGAGGATACAATGAGCAGTTCTTC
CASGLAGGYNEQFF
>TRBJ1-3|TRBV12-5|NA|TRBD1
TGTGCTAGTGGAACAGGGGTCTCTGGAAACACCATATATTTT
CASGTGVSGNTIYF
>TRBJ1-5|TRBV4-3|NA|NA
TGCGCCAGCAGCCAAGAAGACGGGTTTCAGCCCCAGCATTTT
CASSQEDGFQPQHF
>TRBJ2-3|TRBV2|NA|NA
TGTGCCAGCAGTGACGGGACACCTTACACAGATACGCAGTATTTT
CASSDGTPYTDTQYF
>TRBJ2-7|TRBV7-2|few|TRBD1
TGTGCCAGCAGCTATTGGGACAGGGGCCGCTCCTACGAGCAGTACTTC
CASSYWDRGRSYEQYF
>TRBJ1-2|TRBV28|NA|NA
TGTGCCAGCAGTTTAAGTCTCAGTATCTATGGCTACACCTTC
CASSLSLSIYGYTF
>TRBJ2-7|TRBV11-3|NA|NA
TGTGCCAGCAGCGGCTGGGACATCACCTACGAGCAGTACTTC
CASSGWDITYEQYF
>TRBJ1-1|TRBV19|NA|NA
TGTGCCAGTAGTGACTTAGGGAACACTGAAGCTTTCTTT
CASSDLGNTEAFF
>TRBJ2-5|TRBV7-7|once|TRBD1
TGTGCTAGCAGCCTCGACAGGGACGAGACCCAGTACTTC
CASSLDRDETQYF
>TRBJ2-7|TRBV29-1|NA|TRBD2
TGCAGCGTTGAAAAGGAAGCGGGGGGAACCTACGAGCAGTACTTC
CSVEKEAGGTYEQYF
>TRBJ2-7|TRBV7-9|NA|TRBD1
TGTGCCAGCAGCGTAGAGACAGGGTGTGAGCAGTACTTC
CASSVETGCEQYF